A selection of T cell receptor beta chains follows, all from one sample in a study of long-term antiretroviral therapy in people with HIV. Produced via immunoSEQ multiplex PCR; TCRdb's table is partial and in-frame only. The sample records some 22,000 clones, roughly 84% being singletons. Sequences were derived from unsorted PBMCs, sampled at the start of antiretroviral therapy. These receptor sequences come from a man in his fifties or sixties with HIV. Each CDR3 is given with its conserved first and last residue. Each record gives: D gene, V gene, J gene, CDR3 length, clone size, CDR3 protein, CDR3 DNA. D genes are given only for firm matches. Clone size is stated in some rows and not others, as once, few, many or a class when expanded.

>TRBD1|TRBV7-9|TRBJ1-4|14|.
CASSGTAPNEKLFF
TGTGCCAGCAGCGGGACAGCCCCTAATGAAAAACTGTTTTTT
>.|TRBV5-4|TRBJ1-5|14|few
CASSLDGSNQPQHF
TGTGCCAGCAGCTTGGACGGTAGCAATCAGCCCCAGCATTTT
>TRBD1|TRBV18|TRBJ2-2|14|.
CASSYTGGNGELFF
TGTGCCAGCTCATATACAGGGGGCAACGGGGAGCTGTTTTTT
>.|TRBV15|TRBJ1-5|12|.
CATSRRPGPQHF
TGTGCCACCAGCAGGCGGCCAGGGCCCCAGCATTTT
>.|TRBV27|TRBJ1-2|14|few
CASSFNGGSYGYTF
TGTGCCAGCAGTTTTAACGGAGGGAGCTATGGCTACACCTTC
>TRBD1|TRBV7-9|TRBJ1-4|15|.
CASSRAGQGFEKLFF
TGTGCCAGCAGCCGAGCCGGACAGGGTTTTGAAAAACTGTTTTTT
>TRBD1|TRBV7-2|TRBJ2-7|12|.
CASGSGGVEQYF
TGTGCCAGCGGTTCAGGGGGCGTAGAGCAGTACTTC
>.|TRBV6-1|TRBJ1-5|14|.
CASSLDSSNQPQHF
TGTGCCAGCAGCCTGGACTCTAGCAATCAGCCCCAGCATTTT
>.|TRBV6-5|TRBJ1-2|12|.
CASSMSGDGYTF
TGTGCCAGCAGTATGTCAGGGGATGGCTACACCTTC
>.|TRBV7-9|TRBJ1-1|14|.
CASTPSRGNTEAFF
TGTGCCAGCACCCCATCTAGGGGGAACACTGAAGCTTTCTTT
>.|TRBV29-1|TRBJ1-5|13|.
CSVAAGTNQPQHF
TGCAGCGTTGCGGCCGGAACGAATCAGCCCCAGCATTTT
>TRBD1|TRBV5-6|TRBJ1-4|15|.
CASSLREGAREKLFF
TGTGCCAGCAGCTTACGTGAGGGGGCGCGTGAAAAACTGTTTTTT
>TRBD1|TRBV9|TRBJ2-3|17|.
CASSVEGGQVGPDTQYF
TGTGCCAGCAGCGTTGAGGGGGGACAGGTGGGCCCAGATACGCAGTATTTT
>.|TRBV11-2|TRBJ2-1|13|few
CASSLENLNEQFF
TGTGCCAGCAGCTTAGAAAACCTTAATGAGCAGTTCTTC
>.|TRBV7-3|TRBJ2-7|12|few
CASSPQGREQYF
TGTGCCAGCAGCCCGCAGGGTAGGGAGCAGTACTTC
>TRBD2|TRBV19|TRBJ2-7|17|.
CASSTGLAGDNPGEQYF
TGTGCCAGTAGTACCGGACTAGCGGGGGATAACCCGGGGGAGCAGTACTTC
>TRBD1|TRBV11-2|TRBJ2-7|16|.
CASSSTRDRGPYEQYF
TGTGCCAGCAGCTCCACCCGGGACAGGGGGCCCTACGAGCAGTACTTC
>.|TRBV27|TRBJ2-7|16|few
CASSLSFRTATYEQYF
TGTGCCAGCAGTTTAAGTTTTCGGACGGCCACCTACGAGCAGTACTTC